This T cell receptor beta chain is drawn from a study of response to subunit inactivated influenza vaccine. MiXCR, run by TCRdb on the RT-PCR reads, gives a single entry per CDR3 protein. The sample has some 500,000 distinct CDR3 sequences, over 10% seen once. With regard to this clonotype: The antigen is unknown.

Study-wide points: Seasonal influenza vaccination, on each occasion, was suggested by the authors to recruit few new T cells.

The CDR3 consists of 14 residues. The V gene's germline CDR1 is DFQATT and CDR2 SNEGSKA (reference sequence). V was shortened by 7 bases and J by 0 bases, with 15 bases between the two germline ends. The chain links TRBV20-1 to TRBJ1-1; no reliable D call. Source: PBMCs from blood, taken 40 to 50 days after vaccination. The source of this sequence is a man over 45 who received an inactivated influenza vaccine. For the CDR3, the DNA is TGCAGTGTCATAGCGGGAAACATGAACACTGAAGCTTTCTTT. Protein: CSVIAGNMNTEAFF.